This T cell receptor (beta chain) was documented in a study of T-cell reconstitution after alpha-beta-depleted transplantation in children. Preparation of the TCRbeta library was carried out with unique molecular identifiers. TCRdb itself ran the PCR reads through MiXCR, one entry per CDR3 protein. The sample comprises hundreds of thousands of distinct CDR3 sequences, around 16% of which are singletons, and 0.85% to 1.3% rests with the top ten. The CDR3 runs 17 residues. Germline V gene lookup returns CDR1 LGHNA and CDR2 YSLEER. V dropped 0 bases and J dropped 5 bases, with 19 bases sitting between them.

This chain links TRBV4-3 with TRBJ2-5, with D perhaps assigned TRBD1 or TRBD2 (6 bases each). The TCR was taken from a human donor who donated a stem cell graft to a child with acute myeloid leukemia. The starting material was PBMCs from the stem cell graft donor, obtained from the stem cell graft. The chain's CDR3 is CASSQEEGHFRGETQYF. Written as DNA, the CDR3 is TGCGCCAGCAGCCAAGAGGAGGGACACTTTCGTGGGGAGACCCAGTACTTC.